These 32 T cell receptor beta chains share one sample of origin, sequenced in a study of blood T cell repertoires in COVID-19. Assay used: immunoSEQ multiplex PCR; TCRdb lists only in-frame clones, some missing. There are tens of thousands of clones in the sample; 75% occur only once, and roughly 21% lies in the top ten. Input material: peripheral blood. These receptors were collected from a man aged 65 to 85 with acute or convalescent COVID-19.

The CDR3 bases are TGCGCCAGCAGTGAAAAGGGACAGCTCTACGAGCAGTACTTC. It yields the protein CASSEKGQLYEQYF. This sequence joins TRBV10-1 and TRBJ2-7; 7 bases align to TRBD1. The ends lost 3 bases at V and 3 bases at J; junction bases unmatched: 5. Germline V gene data show CDR1 as WNHNN and CDR2 as SYGVQD (reference sequence). The CDR3 has 14 residues.

The chain joins TRBV29-1 to TRBJ1-1, with D possibly matching TRBD1 (5 bases). CDR1 SQVTM and CDR2 ANQGSEA come from the germline V gene. The CDR3 length is 14 residues. Trimming left V 4 bases short and J 1 base short, with 13 bases between. The DNA of the CDR3 is TGCAGCGTTGTCTTGGGACTGTCGAACACTGAAGCTTTCTTT. Encoded protein: CSVVLGLSNTEAFF.

The rearrangement links TRBV6-2 or TRBV6-3 to TRBJ2-7, with D perhaps matching TRBD2 (7 bases). The CDR3 is 17 amino acids. The germline CDR1 and CDR2 sequences are MNHEY and SVGEGT. V was clipped by 4 bases and J by 2 bases, with 21 bases between them. CDR3 nucleotides: TGTGCCAGCAGTTCCCACGCGGCGGGGGCGACCCCCTACGAGCAGTACTTC. Residues: CASSSHAAGATPYEQYF.

The chain uses TRBV9 and TRBJ2-7; 10 bases map to TRBD1. The CDR3 is made up of 15 amino acids. The V gene's germline CDR1 is SGDLS and CDR2 YYNGEE. V was clipped by 3 bases and J by 5 bases; unmatched bases: 8. The CDR3 DNA is TGTGCCAGCAGCGCTGCCGGGACAGGGGCCCACGAGCAGTACTTC. As protein: CASSAAGTGAHEQYF.

This chain joins TRBV28 and TRBJ2-7, with 8 nucleotides matching TRBD1. The V and J ends lost 5 bases and 3 bases, in that order; junction bases with no gene match: 6. CDR1 and CDR2 from the germline V gene are MDHEN and SYDVKM. The CDR3 has 14 residues. The CDR3: CASSPGQGYYEQYF. CDR3 in DNA: TGTGCCAGCAGTCCAGGACAGGGTTACTACGAGCAGTACTTC.

In DNA form, the CDR3 reads TGCGCCAGCAGCTCGGGACAGGGTAACTCACCCCTCCACTTT. Residues: CASSSGQGNSPLHF. This chain links TRBV5-1 with TRBJ1-6, with 9 bases matching TRBD1. CDR1 SGHRS and CDR2 YFSETQ come from the germline V gene. Losses at the gene ends were 3 bases for V and 10 bases for J; bases not matched to a gene: 5. CDR3 length: 14 amino acids.

This clone was seen repeatedly, ten times or more. The CDR3 here is CASSLLGAMNTEAFF. The CDR3 DNA reads TGTGCCAGCAGCTTGCTAGGGGCGATGAACACTGAAGCTTTCTTT. The chain recombines TRBV7-8 with TRBJ1-1; perhaps TRBD1 as D (5 bases). The CDR3 is 15 residues long. Per germline, CDR1 SGHVS and CDR2 FQNEAQ. V was clipped by 3 bases and J by 0 bases, with 11 bases between them. Combining the CDR3 with reference TRBV7-8 and TRBJ1-1 gives the whole variable domain GAGVSQSPRYKVAKRGQDVALRCDPISGHVSLFWYQQALGQGPEFLTYFQNEAQLDKSGLPSDRFFAERPEGSVSTLKIQRTQQEDSAVYLCASSLLGAMNTEAFFGQGTRLTVV.

This clone was observed once. The CDR3 region has the DNA TGTGCCAGCAGCCCGCGGCAGGGCGGCACCGGGGAGCTGTTTTTT. Its protein is CASSPRQGGTGELFF. V gene TRBV7-6 combines with J gene TRBJ2-2, with a possible D match to TRBD1 (5 bases). This CDR3 comprises 15 residues. CDR1 and CDR2 (germline): SGHVS, FNYEAQ. Deletions cut 5 bases from V and 4 bases from J, with 14 bases between.

The V and J genes are TRBV18 and TRBJ1-5, with D possibly being TRBD1 (6 bases). The CDR3 is 14 amino acids. CDR1 KGHSH and CDR2 LQKENI come from the germline V gene. V shed 3 bases and J shed 5 bases, with 11 bases lying between them. The CDR3 reads CASSPNRADQPQHF. CDR3 coding DNA: TGTGCCAGCTCACCCAACAGGGCCGATCAGCCCCAGCATTTT.

V gene TRBV29-1 combines with J gene TRBJ1-5; 8 nucleotides align to TRBD1. The CDR3 is 13 amino acids. The trim removed 7 bases at V and 4 bases at J, leaving 6 bases unmatched. Germline V gives CDR1 SQVTM, CDR2 ANQGSEA. The CDR3 reads CSAATGVNQPQHF. In nucleotides, the CDR3 is TGCAGCGCCGCGACAGGGGTTAATCAGCCCCAGCATTTT.

This clone was recorded only once. The chain links TRBV15 to TRBJ2-5, with TRBD2 matching over 10 bases. This CDR3 contains 16 residues. Germline lookup yields CDR1 LNHNV and CDR2 YYDKDF (reference sequence). The trim removed 0 bases at V and 2 bases at J, leaving 3 bases unmatched. The CDR3 sequence is CATSRDLAGVQETQYF. The CDR3 DNA sequence: TGTGCCACCAGCAGAGACCTAGCGGGAGTTCAAGAGACCCAGTACTTC.

The CDR3 DNA follows: TGCGCCAGCAGGCCCGGACAGGGGGAGGACACTGAAGCTTTCTTT. It yields the protein CASRPGQGEDTEAFF. V usage is TRBV5-1 and J usage is TRBJ1-1, with 10 positions matching TRBD1. V lost 5 bases and J lost 3; bases outside the gene matches: 7. The CDR3 is made up of 15 amino acids. Germline V gives CDR1 SGHRS, CDR2 YFSETQ.

CDR3 bases: TGCGCCACCGGCAGGGTACCCCAAAATGAGCAGTTCTTC. This gives the protein CATGRVPQNEQFF. The chain employs TRBV5-1 and TRBJ2-1, with D maybe TRBD1 (5 bases). Germline values: CDR1 SGHRS, CDR2 YFSETQ. The V end lost 9 bases, the J end lost 7 bases, and 17 bases lay between the germline ends. The CDR3 is made up of 13 amino acids.

The J gene is TRBJ2-1, the V gene TRBV7-9; 11 nucleotides line up with TRBD2. CDR3 size: 15 residues. In germline, CDR1 is SEHNR, CDR2 FQNEAQ (reference sequence). Unmatched junction bases numbered 9, after V lost 6 bases and J lost 8 bases. CDR3 residues: CASSYLAGGVDEQFF. The CDR3 DNA sequence: TGTGCCAGCAGTTACCTAGCGGGAGGTGTCGATGAGCAGTTCTTC.

V and J are TRBV7-2 and TRBJ2-1, with 8 bases aligning to TRBD2. CDR1 is SGHTA and CDR2 is FQGNSA in the germline V gene. The CDR3 runs 14 residues. Trimming at V came to 8 bases and at J to 2 bases, leaving 5 bases not matched to a gene. CDR3 in amino acids: CASLSGTPYNEQFF. Written as DNA, the CDR3 is TGTGCCAGCCTTAGCGGGACCCCCTACAATGAGCAGTTCTTC. The complete variable domain, with remaining parts taken from reference TRBV7-2 and TRBJ2-1, reads GAGVSQSPSNKVTEKGKDVELRCDPISGHTALYWYRQSLGQGLEFLIYFQGNSAPDKSGLPSDRFSAERTGGSVSTLTIQRTQQEDSAVYLCASLSGTPYNEQFFGPGTRLTVL.

The chain couples TRBV5-1 to TRBJ1-6, with 8 bases that match TRBD1. This CDR3 comprises 14 residues. Per germline, CDR1 SGHRS and CDR2 YFSETQ. J gave up 7 bases and V 4 bases, and 4 bases lay outside the gene matches. CDR3: CASSPDRGNSPLHF. CDR3 nucleotide sequence: TGCGCCAGCAGCCCAGACAGGGGAAATTCACCCCTCCACTTT.

The chain recombines TRBV28 with TRBJ2-3, with 13 bases identical to TRBD2. This CDR3 region has 16 residues. The V and J ends lost 6 bases and 4 bases, in that order; junction bases with no gene match: 7. The V gene's germline CDR1 is MDHEN and CDR2 SYDVKM. The CDR3 reads CASRGLAGKGADTQYF. CDR3 nucleotides: TGTGCCAGCAGGGGACTAGCGGGGAAGGGGGCAGATACGCAGTATTTT.

The rearrangement uses TRBV19 and TRBJ1-3, with D perhaps matching TRBD1 (6 bases). Germline V gene data show CDR1 as LNHDA and CDR2 as SQIVND (reference sequence). V lost 5 bases to trimming and J lost 3 bases, with 17 bases between them. This CDR3 is 16 amino acids long. The CDR3 loop reads CASSSRQARSGNTIYF. CDR3 sequence (DNA): TGTGCCAGTAGTTCGAGACAGGCTCGAAGTGGAAACACCATATATTTT.

V and J are TRBV19 and TRBJ2-7, with D possibly TRBD1 on 6 matching bases. The germline CDR1 and CDR2 sequences are LNHDA and SQIVND (reference sequence). V was shortened by 9 bases and J by 6 bases, with 21 bases between the two germline ends. CDR3 length: 14 amino acids. This chain's CDR3 is CASTDRTITSEQYF. The CDR3 coding sequence is TGTGCCAGCACCGACAGGACAATTACGTCCGAGCAGTACTTC.

The rearrangement links TRBV2 to TRBJ2-1; possibly TRBD1 for D (5 bases). Per germline, CDR1 SNHLY and CDR2 FYNNEI. CDR3 length: 15 amino acids. Trimming removed 2 bases from V and 8 bases from J, with 16 bases in between. CDR3 coding DNA: TGTGCCAGCAGTGAAAGGATGGCTAAGGGGCATGAGCAGTTCTTC. Its protein is CASSERMAKGHEQFF.

V and J are TRBV27 and TRBJ1-6; 9 bases match TRBD1. This CDR3 has 15 residues. Germline CDR1 is MNHEY and CDR2 is SMNVEV (reference sequence). J lost 3 bases, V lost 3 bases, and 0 bases had no gene match. The CDR3 reads CASSLGQGYNSPLHF. CDR3 coding DNA: TGTGCCAGCAGTTTGGGACAGGGCTATAATTCACCCCTCCACTTT.

This clone appeared a few times. The chain employs TRBV5-1 and TRBJ2-1; perhaps TRBD2 as D (5 bases). Germline lookup yields CDR1 SGHRS and CDR2 YFSETQ. CDR3 size: 16 residues. V lost 0 bases to trimming and J lost 0 bases, with 10 bases between them. CDR3 coding DNA: TGCGCCAGCAGCTTGGCAGAGGGAAGCTCCTACAATGAGCAGTTCTTC. This translates into CASSLAEGSSYNEQFF. Full variable domain (outside the CDR3, taken from reference TRBV5-1 and TRBJ2-1): KAGVTQTPRYLIKTRGQQVTLSCSPISGHRSVSWYQQTPGQGLQFLFEYFSETQRNKGNFPGRFSGRQFSNSRSEMNVSTLELGDSALYLCASSLAEGSSYNEQFFGPGTRLTVL.

The chain is built from TRBV5-1 and TRBJ2-6, with unresolved D. Trimming removed 0 bases at V and 4 bases at J, with 11 bases between. The germline gives CDR1 SGHRS, CDR2 YFSETQ. This CDR3 has 16 amino acids. The CDR3 bases are TGCGCCAGCAGCTTGGCCCTGTCCTCGGGGGCCAACGTCCTGACTTTC. It translates to CASSLALSSGANVLTF.

In this sample, this clone turned up a few times. This chain joins TRBV25-1 and TRBJ1-6; D is uncertain. Trimming shortened V by 6 bases and J by 6 bases, and 9 bases separated the two germline ends. The CDR3 spans 13 residues. From germline, CDR1 is MGHDK and CDR2 SYGVNS. Here the CDR3 DNA reads TGTGCCAGCAGGGCACTAGGTAATTCACCCCTCCACTTT. Protein sequence: CASRALGNSPLHF.

For the CDR3, the DNA is TGTGCCATCAGAATGGGGACAGGCGGGGACACCGGGGAGCTGTTTTTT. It specifies CAIRMGTGGDTGELFF. This chain joins TRBV10-3 and TRBJ2-2; 8 bases fit TRBD1. The CDR3 has 16 residues. Germline-derived CDR1 and CDR2 are ENHRY and SYGVKD. Losses at the gene ends were 6 bases for V and 3 bases for J; bases not matched to a gene: 9.

J is TRBJ1-6 and V is TRBV19; D possibly corresponds to TRBD1 (6 bases). Germline V gene data show CDR1 as LNHDA and CDR2 as SQIVND (reference sequence). The CDR3 length is 15 residues. With 4 bases removed from V and 7 bases from J, the gap between germline ends came to 14 bases. CDR3 region: CASSTATGSNSPLHF. In DNA, the CDR3 is TGTGCCAGTAGTACCGCAACAGGGAGCAATTCACCCCTCCACTTT.

This clone was observed a handful of times. The chain is built from TRBV6-2 or TRBV6-3 and TRBJ1-5; maybe TRBD1 (6 bases). This CDR3 spans 16 amino acids. Germline V lookup: CDR1 MNHEY, CDR2 SVGEGT. The V and J ends lost 4 bases and 5 bases respectively, with 18 bases between them. The DNA for the CDR3 is TGTGCCAGCAGTTCCATCCGGGACATACCATATCAGCCCCAGCATTTT. Translated: CASSSIRDIPYQPQHF.

This chain links TRBV7-9 with TRBJ1-5; no firm D call. Germline V CDR1 and CDR2: SEHNR, FQNEAQ (reference sequence). This CDR3 spans 13 amino acids. Trimming removed 4 bases at V and 7 bases at J, with 11 bases between. The CDR3 DNA sequence: TGTGCCAGCAGCTCCACTGGTTGGCAGCCCCAGCATTTT. Translated, it gives CASSSTGWQPQHF.

This clone was seen just once. This sequence joins TRBV18 and TRBJ1-1; D not resolved. Trimming stripped 1 base from V and 6 bases from J, with 9 bases between. CDR3 length: 13 amino acids. Germline lookup yields CDR1 KGHSH and CDR2 LQKENI. The CDR3 is CASSPLWPPEAFF. The CDR3 DNA reads as TGTGCCAGCTCACCACTATGGCCCCCTGAAGCTTTCTTT.

This clone was observed once. The chain employs TRBV18 and TRBJ1-4; D possibly corresponds to TRBD1 (6 bases). The CDR3 is made up of 16 amino acids. Trimming cost V 1 base and J 4 bases, with 13 bases left between them. CDR1 and CDR2 from the germline V gene are KGHSH and LQKENI. In DNA form, the CDR3 reads TGTGCCAGCTCACCACGAGTAGGGGGTAATAATGAAAAACTGTTTTTT. It codes for CASSPRVGGNNEKLFF.

V is TRBV7-9 and J is TRBJ2-1, with 13 bases matching TRBD2. Germline CDR1 reads SEHNR; CDR2 reads FQNEAQ (reference sequence). V lost 1 base, J lost 4 bases, and 1 base stayed unmatched. This CDR3 has 16 residues. The CDR3 DNA sequence: TGTGCCAGCAGCTTAGTGGGACTAGCGGGATACAATGAGCAGTTCTTC. Its protein is CASSLVGLAGYNEQFF.

The CDR3 spells CSVFPGLAGTDTQYF. The DNA for the CDR3 is TGCAGCGTCTTTCCGGGACTAGCGGGCACAGATACGCAGTATTTT. The genes are TRBV29-1 and TRBJ2-3; TRBD2 matches 11 bases. The CDR3 is 15 residues long. V gave up 6 bases and J gave up 1 base; unmatched junction bases: 6. CDR1 is SQVTM, CDR2 ANQGSEA, per germline.